A selection of T cell receptor beta chains follows, all from one sample in a study of CD4 T cells in relation to SARS-CoV-2 and coronaviruses. Sequencing was performed with immunoSEQ multiplex PCR; in TCRdb, only in-frame clones are kept and a portion is missing. The sample lists tens of thousands of clones, over 75% occurring once. Material for sequencing was memory CD4+ T cells from PBMCs. Receptor source: an adult with COVID-19. Both conserved end residues are part of each CDR3. Fields, in order: clone size, J gene, D gene, V gene, CDR3 protein, CDR3 DNA. D genes are given only for firm matches. Where a row states a size, it is once, few, many or the class of an expanded clone; other rows omit it.

clone size: .
J gene: TRBJ2-3
D gene: .
V gene: TRBV5-1
CDR3 protein: CASSHRGTSTDTQYF
CDR3 DNA: TGCGCCAGCAGCCATCGCGGCACTAGCACAGATACGCAGTATTTT

clone size: once
J gene: TRBJ1-2
D gene: TRBD1
V gene: TRBV5-6
CDR3 protein: CASSLVGQFHGYTF
CDR3 DNA: TGTGCCAGCAGCTTGGTGGGACAGTTCCATGGCTACACCTTC

clone size: .
J gene: TRBJ2-4
D gene: TRBD2
V gene: TRBV27
CDR3 protein: CASSLAGGGNIQYF
CDR3 DNA: TGTGCCAGCAGTTTAGCGGGAGGTGGGAACATTCAGTACTTC

clone size: .
J gene: TRBJ1-6
D gene: .
V gene: TRBV2
CDR3 protein: CASRGAGDRNSPLHF
CDR3 DNA: TGTGCCAGCAGGGGGGCAGGGGATCGGAATTCACCCCTCCACTTT

clone size: .
J gene: TRBJ1-1
D gene: TRBD1
V gene: TRBV7-9
CDR3 protein: CASRPDRGSTEAFF
CDR3 DNA: TGTGCCAGCAGACCGGACAGGGGAAGCACTGAAGCTTTCTTT

clone size: once
J gene: TRBJ2-5
D gene: TRBD1
V gene: TRBV7-2
CDR3 protein: CASSAMTGQETQYF
CDR3 DNA: TGTGCCAGCAGCGCGATGACAGGGCAAGAGACCCAGTACTTC

clone size: .
J gene: TRBJ2-7
D gene: TRBD1
V gene: TRBV3-1/TRBV3-2
CDR3 protein: CASSQATGRYEQYF
CDR3 DNA: TGTGCCAGCAGCCAAGCGACAGGGCGCTACGAGCAGTACTTC

clone size: .
J gene: TRBJ2-7
D gene: .
V gene: TRBV6-5
CDR3 protein: CASSPWTARYEQYF
CDR3 DNA: TGTGCCAGCAGTCCATGGACAGCCCGCTACGAGCAGTACTTC

clone size: .
J gene: TRBJ1-6
D gene: .
V gene: TRBV23-1
CDR3 protein: CASSQPLKIRRSPLHF
CDR3 DNA: TGCGCCAGCAGTCAACCGCTCAAGATCAGGCGTTCACCCCTCCACTTT

clone size: .
J gene: TRBJ2-7
D gene: .
V gene: TRBV25-1
CDR3 protein: CASSESYEQYF
CDR3 DNA: TGTGCCAGCAGTGAATCCTACGAGCAGTACTTC

clone size: .
J gene: TRBJ2-3
D gene: TRBD2
V gene: TRBV19
CDR3 protein: CASSLWGRGTSSTDTQYF
CDR3 DNA: TGTGCCAGTAGCCTCTGGGGGAGGGGCACATCTAGCACAGATACGCAGTATTTT

clone size: .
J gene: TRBJ2-2
D gene: .
V gene: TRBV10-3
CDR3 protein: CAVESGTGELFF
CDR3 DNA: TGTGCCGTCGAGTCGGGGACCGGGGAGCTGTTTTTT

clone size: once
J gene: TRBJ2-7
D gene: .
V gene: TRBV6-5
CDR3 protein: CASSYDKHRMQYF
CDR3 DNA: TGTGCCAGCAGTTACGACAAGCATCGAATGCAGTACTTC

clone size: .
J gene: TRBJ1-4
D gene: .
V gene: TRBV27
CDR3 protein: CASSPTPATNEKLFF
CDR3 DNA: TGTGCCAGCAGTCCCACTCCCGCAACTAATGAAAAACTGTTTTTT

clone size: .
J gene: TRBJ2-2
D gene: .
V gene: TRBV7-9
CDR3 protein: CASRDRVSNTGELFF
CDR3 DNA: TGTGCCAGCAGAGACCGGGTCTCCAACACCGGGGAGCTGTTTTTT